This T cell receptor beta chain appears in the sequencing data of a study of early T cells in non-severe SARS-CoV-2 infection. Across the whole study: Alpha and beta chains were unpaired, from unsorted whole-blood bulk RNA. General study findings and limits: Private and CD4 specificities were missed by VDJdb matching, which favored anti-spike CD8 responses.

The CDR3 length is 17 residues. Germline V gene lookup returns CDR1 MNHEY and CDR2 SVGAGI. The ends were cut back, 6 bases at V and 0 bases at J, with 19 bases in the middle. Each cDNA molecule carried a unique molecular identifier. From the 5' RACE reads, TCRdb called clonotypes with MiXCR, one entry per CDR3 protein. The sample comprises approximately 56,000 distinct CDR3 sequences, approximately 11% of which are singletons, and about 13% rests with the top ten. Comment on this clonotype: The antigen is not known.

The clonotype was recovered from an adult who was a healthcare worker with PCR-confirmed SARS-CoV-2 infection or an uninfected control (not recorded which). Sequenced material: whole blood. The rearrangement uses TRBV6-5 and TRBJ2-3; weak D call: TRBD2 (6 bases). DNA for the CDR3: TGTGCCAGCAGATCCCGCCTTCTAGCGACTAGCACAGATACGCAGTATTTT. Protein: CASRSRLLATSTDTQYF.